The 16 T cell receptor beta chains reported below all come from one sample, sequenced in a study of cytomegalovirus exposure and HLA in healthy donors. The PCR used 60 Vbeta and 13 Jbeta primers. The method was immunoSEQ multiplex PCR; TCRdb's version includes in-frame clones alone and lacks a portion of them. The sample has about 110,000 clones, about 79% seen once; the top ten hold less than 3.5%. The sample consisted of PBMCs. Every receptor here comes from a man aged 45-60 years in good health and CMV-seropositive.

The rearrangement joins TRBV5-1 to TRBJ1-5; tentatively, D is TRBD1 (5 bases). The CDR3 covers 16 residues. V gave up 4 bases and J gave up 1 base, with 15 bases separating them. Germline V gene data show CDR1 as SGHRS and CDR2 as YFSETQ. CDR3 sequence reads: CASSLEGPFSNQPQHF. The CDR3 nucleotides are TGCGCCAGCAGCCTGGAGGGGCCGTTCAGCAATCAGCCCCAGCATTTT.

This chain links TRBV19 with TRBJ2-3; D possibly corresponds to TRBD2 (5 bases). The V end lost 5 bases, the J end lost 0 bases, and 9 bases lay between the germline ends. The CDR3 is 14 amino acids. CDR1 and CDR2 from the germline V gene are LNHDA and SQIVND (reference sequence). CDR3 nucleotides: TGTGCCAGTAGTTACCGGACTAGCACAGATACGCAGTATTTT. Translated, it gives CASSYRTSTDTQYF.

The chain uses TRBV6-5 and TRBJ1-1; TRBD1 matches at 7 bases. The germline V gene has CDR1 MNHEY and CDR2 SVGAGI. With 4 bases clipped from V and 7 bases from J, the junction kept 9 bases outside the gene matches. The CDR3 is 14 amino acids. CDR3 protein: CASSSTGDGSEAFF. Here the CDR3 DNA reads TGTGCCAGCAGTTCCACAGGGGATGGCAGTGAAGCTTTCTTT.

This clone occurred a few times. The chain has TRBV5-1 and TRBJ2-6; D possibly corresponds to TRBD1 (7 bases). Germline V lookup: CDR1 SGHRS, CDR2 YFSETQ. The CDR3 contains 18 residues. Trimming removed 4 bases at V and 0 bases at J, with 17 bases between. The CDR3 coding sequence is TGCGCCAGCAGCATGGAGGGGGCCCATTTCTCTGGGGCCAACGTCCTGACTTTC. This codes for CASSMEGAHFSGANVLTF.

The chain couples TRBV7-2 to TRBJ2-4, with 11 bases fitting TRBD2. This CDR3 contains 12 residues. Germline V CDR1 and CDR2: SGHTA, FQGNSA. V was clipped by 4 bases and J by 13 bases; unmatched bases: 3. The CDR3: CASSYSGGAQYF. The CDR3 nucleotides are TGTGCCAGCAGCTATAGCGGGGGGGCCCAGTACTTC.

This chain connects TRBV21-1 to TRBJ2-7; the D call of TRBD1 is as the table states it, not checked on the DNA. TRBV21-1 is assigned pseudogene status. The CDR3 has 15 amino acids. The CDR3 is CASSKAGQVSYEQYF. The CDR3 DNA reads TGTGCCAGCAGCAAAGCAGGACAGGTAAGCTACGAGCAGTACTTC.

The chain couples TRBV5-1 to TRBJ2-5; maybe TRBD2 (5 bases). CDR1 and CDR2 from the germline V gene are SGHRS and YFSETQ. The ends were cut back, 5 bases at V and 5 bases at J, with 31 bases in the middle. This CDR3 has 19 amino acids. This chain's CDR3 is CASRYPNLRDQTGWETQYF. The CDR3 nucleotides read TGCGCCAGCAGGTATCCCAATCTTAGAGACCAGACGGGATGGGAGACCCAGTACTTC. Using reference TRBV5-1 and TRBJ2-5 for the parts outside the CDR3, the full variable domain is KAGVTQTPRYLIKTRGQQVTLSCSPISGHRSVSWYQQTPGQGLQFLFEYFSETQRNKGNFPGRFSGRQFSNSRSEMNVSTLELGDSALYLCASRYPNLRDQTGWETQYFGPGTRLLVL.

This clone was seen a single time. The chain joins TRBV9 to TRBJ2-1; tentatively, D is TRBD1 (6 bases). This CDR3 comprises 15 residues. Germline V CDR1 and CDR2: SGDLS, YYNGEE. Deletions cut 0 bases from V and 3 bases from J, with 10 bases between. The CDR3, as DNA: TGTGCCAGCAGCGTAGGCAGGGGCCTCTACAATGAGCAGTTCTTC. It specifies CASSVGRGLYNEQFF.

CDR3 residues: CASSPQGIDGYTF. The CDR3 bases are TGTGCCAGTAGCCCACAGGGGATCGATGGCTACACCTTC. The genes are TRBV19 and TRBJ1-2; 7 bases align to TRBD1. This CDR3 contains 13 residues. Germline trimming cut 6 bases from V and 6 bases from J; bases unmatched to any gene: 7. CDR1 LNHDA and CDR2 SQIVND come from the germline V gene (reference sequence).

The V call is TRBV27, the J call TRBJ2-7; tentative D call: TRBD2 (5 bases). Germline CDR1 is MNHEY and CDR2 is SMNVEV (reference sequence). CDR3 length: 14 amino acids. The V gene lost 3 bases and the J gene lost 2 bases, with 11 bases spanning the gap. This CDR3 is CASSLRGRTYEQYF. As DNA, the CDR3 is TGTGCCAGCAGTTTGCGAGGGAGAACCTACGAGCAGTACTTC.

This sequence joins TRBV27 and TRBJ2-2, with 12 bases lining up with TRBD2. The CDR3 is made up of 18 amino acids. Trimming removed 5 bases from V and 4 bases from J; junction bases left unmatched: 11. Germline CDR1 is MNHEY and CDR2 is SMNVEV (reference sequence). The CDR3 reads CASSPGLAGLLVTGELFF. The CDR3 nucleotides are TGTGCCAGCAGTCCCGGACTAGCGGGACTCTTAGTCACCGGGGAGCTGTTTTTT.

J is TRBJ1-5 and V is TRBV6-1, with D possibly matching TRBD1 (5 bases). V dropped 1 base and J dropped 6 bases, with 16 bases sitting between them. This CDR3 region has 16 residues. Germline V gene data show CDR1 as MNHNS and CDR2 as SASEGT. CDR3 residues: CASSEVITGGSQPQHF. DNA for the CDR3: TGTGCCAGCAGTGAAGTTATAACGGGGGGAAGTCAGCCCCAGCATTTT.

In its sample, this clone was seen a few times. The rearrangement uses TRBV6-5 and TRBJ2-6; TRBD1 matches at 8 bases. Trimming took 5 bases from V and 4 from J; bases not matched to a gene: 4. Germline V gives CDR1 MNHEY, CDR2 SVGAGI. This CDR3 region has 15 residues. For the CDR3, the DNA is TGTGCCAGCAGTCACAGGGGGGCCGGGGCCAACGTCCTGACTTTC. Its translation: CASSHRGAGANVLTF.

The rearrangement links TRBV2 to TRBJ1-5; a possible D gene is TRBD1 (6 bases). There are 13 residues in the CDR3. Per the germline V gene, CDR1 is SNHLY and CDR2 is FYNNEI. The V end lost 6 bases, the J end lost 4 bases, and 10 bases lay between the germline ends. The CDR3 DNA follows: TGTGCCAGCAGCAGGGGAGAGAATCAGCCCCAGCATTTT. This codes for CASSRGENQPQHF.

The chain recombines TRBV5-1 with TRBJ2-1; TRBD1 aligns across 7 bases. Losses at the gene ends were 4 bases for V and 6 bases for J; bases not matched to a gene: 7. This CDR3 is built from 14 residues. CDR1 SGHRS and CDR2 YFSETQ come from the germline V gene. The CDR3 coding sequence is TGCGCCAGCAGCATCCGGGACAGCGGCAATGAGCAGTTCTTC. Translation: CASSIRDSGNEQFF.

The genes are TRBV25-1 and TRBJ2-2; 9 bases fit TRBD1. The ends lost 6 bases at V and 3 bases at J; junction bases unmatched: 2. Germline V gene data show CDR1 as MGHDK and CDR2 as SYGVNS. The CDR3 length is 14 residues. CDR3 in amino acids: CASRRQGDTGELFF. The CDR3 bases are TGTGCCAGCAGGAGACAGGGGGACACCGGGGAGCTGTTTTTT.